This TCR beta chain stems from a study of blood T cell repertoires in COVID-19. Study as a whole: The United States, Italy and Spain were the sources of the acute and convalescent COVID-19 samples. T cells, B-cell-depleted T cells, or PBMCs supplied cDNA or gDNA.

Original processing methods: Estimation of nucleated cell counts was performed using reference gene primer amplification. The data were produced by immunoSEQ multiplex PCR, yet TCRdb's version contains in-frame clones alone and is incomplete. D and trimming come from the DNA, and the V and J calls and clone size come from that table. The data contain tens of thousands of clones, more than 90% of them singletons. The sequencing sample was made of peripheral blood. The TCR sequence derives from a human donor in a cohort sampled during active COVID-19.

The CDR3 region is CASSLVGAGVRETQYF. In DNA form, the CDR3 reads TGTGCCAGCAGCTTAGTTGGAGCGGGAGTCCGAGAGACCCAGTACTTC. This sequence joins TRBV7-2 and TRBJ2-5, with 8 bases lining up with TRBD2. The CDR3 has 16 amino acids. From germline, CDR1 is SGHTA and CDR2 FQGNSA. Trimming at V came to 1 base and at J to 4 bases, leaving 8 bases not matched to a gene.